These 23 T cell receptor beta chains were all obtained from the same sample, sequenced in a study of blood T cell repertoires in COVID-19. Libraries were prepared by immunoSEQ multiplex PCR; TCRdb keeps only in-frame clonotypes and omits some of them. The sample records under 200,000 clones, approximately 79% being singletons. The specimen was PBMCs or T cells enriched from blood (not recorded which). These receptors all stem from a man in his fifties or sixties who had recovered from COVID-19.

The J gene is TRBJ2-5, the V gene TRBV24-1; TRBD2 aligns across 13 bases. Germline V gives CDR1 KGHDR, CDR2 SFDVKD. V gave up 6 bases and J gave up 5 bases; unmatched junction bases: 5. There are 15 residues in the CDR3. CDR3 protein: CATSSGTSGVETQYF. In nucleotides, the CDR3 is TGTGCCACCAGTTCCGGGACTAGCGGGGTGGAGACCCAGTACTTC.

This chain links TRBV25-1 with TRBJ2-7; TRBD2 is a possible D gene (5 bases). CDR1 and CDR2 from the germline V gene are MGHDK and SYGVNS. The germline V and J ends were trimmed by 2 bases and 3 bases, with 8 bases remaining between them. CDR3 length: 13 amino acids. The DNA of the CDR3 is TGTGCCAGCAGTGAACCAGGACTCTACGAGCAGTACTTC. It encodes CASSEPGLYEQYF.

This chain uses TRBV30 with TRBJ2-1; 7 positions agree with TRBD2. Germline loops: CDR1 GTSNPN, CDR2 SVGIG (reference sequence). V was pared by 2 bases and J by 0 bases, with 4 bases of the junction left unmatched. The CDR3 is made up of 15 amino acids. The CDR3 spells CAWSRDYSSYNEQFF. DNA of the CDR3: TGTGCCTGGAGTCGGGACTATAGCTCCTACAATGAGCAGTTCTTC.

The chain recombines TRBV27 with TRBJ1-2; 9 nucleotides line up with TRBD1. The germline gives CDR1 MNHEY, CDR2 SMNVEV (reference sequence). V was clipped by 8 bases and J by 6 bases; unmatched bases: 4. CDR3 length equals 12 residues. CDR3: CASWDRVHGYTF. CDR3 DNA: TGTGCCAGCTGGGACAGGGTTCATGGCTACACCTTC.

J is TRBJ2-7 and V is TRBV6-5, with D hard to call. Germline V CDR1 and CDR2: MNHEY, SVGAGI. V was pared by 4 bases and J by 0 bases, with 13 bases between. The CDR3 extends over 15 amino acids. CDR3 coding DNA: TGTGCCAGCAGTTTCCGGGTGCAGAGCTCCTACGAGCAGTACTTC. It codes for CASSFRVQSSYEQYF.

The chain uses TRBV5-4 and TRBJ2-7; possible D gene TRBD2, 7 bases. Trimming shortened V by 4 bases and J by 7 bases, and 15 bases separated the two germline ends. Germline V gene lookup returns CDR1 SGHNT and CDR2 YYREEE (reference sequence). This CDR3 region has 13 residues. The CDR3 protein is CASSPGEGGEQYF. CDR3 in DNA: TGTGCCAGCAGCCCCGGGGAGGGGGGAGAGCAGTACTTC.

This clone came up a few times. V is TRBV4-2 and J is TRBJ2-3; 8 positions agree with TRBD2. V was pared by 5 bases and J by 2 bases, with 6 bases of the junction left unmatched. Germline CDR1 reads LGHNA; CDR2 reads YNFKEQ. This CDR3 spans 15 amino acids. CDR3 sequence: CASSEGTRHTDTQYF. As DNA, the CDR3 is TGTGCCAGCAGCGAAGGGACTAGACACACAGATACGCAGTATTTT.

The chain is built from TRBV5-4 and TRBJ2-7; 10 nucleotides align to TRBD1. CDR1 and CDR2 from the germline V gene are SGHNT and YYREEE (reference sequence). V shed 0 bases and J 5 bases; nucleotides not matched to a gene: 8. This CDR3 has 16 amino acids. This CDR3 reads CASSLALGQGFNEQYF. The CDR3 DNA is TGTGCCAGCAGCTTGGCTTTGGGACAGGGGTTTAACGAGCAGTACTTC.

This clone has more than one count but fewer than ten. This same CDR3 is encoded by further DNA sequences in the sample. The chain combines TRBV11-2 with TRBJ1-2; 9 nucleotides match TRBD1. Germline loops: CDR1 SGHAT, CDR2 FQNNGV. Germline trimming cut 5 bases from V and 8 bases from J; bases unmatched to any gene: 6. This CDR3 is built from 13 residues. Here the CDR3 DNA reads TGTGCCAGCAGCCCTACAGGGGGCTACGGCTACACCTTC. This codes for CASSPTGGYGYTF.

CDR3 loop: CASSQGTGWSYNSPLHF. The CDR3 DNA is TGTGCCAGCAGCCAAGGGACAGGGTGGTCCTATAATTCACCCCTCCACTTT. V usage is TRBV3-1 (or the pseudogene TRBV3-2) and J usage is TRBJ1-6; 8 bases match TRBD1. Germline CDR1 and CDR2: LGHDT and YNNKEL (reference sequence). Trimming cost V 1 base and J 1 base; bases outside gene matches: 3. CDR3 size: 17 residues.

The chain links TRBV12-1 to TRBJ1-5; TRBD1, as called in the table, went unchecked against the DNA. TRBV12-1 is classified as a pseudogene. The CDR3 is 15 residues long. The CDR3 DNA follows: TGTGCCAGCAGCGACCGGGACAGGGGTAATCAGCCCCAGCATTTT. It yields the protein CASSDRDRGNQPQHF.

The V gene is TRBV5-1, the J gene TRBJ1-6, with a weak D call TRBD1 (6 bases). This CDR3 is built from 15 residues. V gave up 0 bases and J gave up 6 bases, with 10 bases separating them. Germline V CDR1 and CDR2: SGHRS, YFSETQ. The chain's CDR3 is CASSLGQVSNSPLHF. CDR3 nucleotide sequence: TGCGCCAGCAGCTTGGGACAGGTCTCTAATTCACCCCTCCACTTT.

V and J are TRBV12-3 or TRBV12-4 and TRBJ2-7; D possibly corresponds to TRBD1 (6 bases). The V end was cut by 3 bases, the J end by 5 bases, with 11 bases between. The length of the CDR3 is 13 residues. CDR3 sequence: CASSLPGANEQYF. The CDR3 bases are TGTGCCAGCAGTTTGCCAGGGGCCAACGAGCAGTACTTC.

The rearrangement joins TRBV19 to TRBJ2-2; the match to TRBD1 covers 7 bases. There are 14 residues in the CDR3. J lost 2 bases, V lost 10 bases, and 7 bases had no gene match. Looked up from germline, CDR1 is LNHDA and CDR2 is SQIVND (reference sequence). CDR3 loop: CATMTGPNTGELFF. CDR3 coding DNA: TGTGCCACTATGACAGGGCCTAACACCGGGGAGCTGTTTTTT.

The V gene is TRBV7-2, the J gene TRBJ1-2; D not resolved. The CDR3 loop spans 12 amino acids. Germline V gene sequence: CDR1 SGHTA, CDR2 FQGNSA. With 3 bases removed from V and 7 bases from J, the gap between germline ends came to 9 bases. The CDR3 DNA reads TGTGCCAGCAGCTTTTTCCCGGGTGGCTACACCTTC. Its translation: CASSFFPGGYTF.

The chain has TRBV14 and TRBJ2-3; 9 bases are shared with TRBD1. V shed 4 bases, J shed 2 bases, and the junction held 7 bases outside the gene matches. The CDR3 sequence is 16 residues long. The V gene's germline CDR1 is SGHDN and CDR2 FVKESK. The CDR3 protein is CASSPRQGVDTDTQYF. CDR3 DNA sequence: TGTGCCAGCAGCCCCCGACAGGGGGTGGACACAGATACGCAGTATTTT.

The chain recombines TRBV7-9 with TRBJ2-7, with TRBD1 matching 9 bases. The CDR3 loop spans 17 amino acids. The V gene end was trimmed by 5 bases and the J gene end by 1 base; junction bases not matched to a gene: 12. Germline CDR1 SEHNR, CDR2 FQNEAQ (reference sequence). This CDR3 is CASSLENPGQGSYEQYF. CDR3 coding DNA: TGTGCCAGCAGCCTCGAAAACCCGGGACAGGGATCCTACGAGCAGTACTTC.

This clone was counted only a few times. The rearrangement links TRBV10-3 to TRBJ2-7, with D maybe TRBD1 (5 bases). Trimming took off 2 bases at V and 4 bases at J, with 6 bases between the two ends. Germline V gene sequence: CDR1 ENHRY, CDR2 SYGVKD. The CDR3 has 12 amino acids. CDR3: CAISEPGYEQYF. The CDR3 bases are TGTGCCATCAGTGAGCCAGGGTACGAGCAGTACTTC.

The V and J genes are TRBV7-9 and TRBJ1-1; 9 bases line up with TRBD1. Germline CDR1 is SEHNR and CDR2 is FQNEAQ (reference sequence). This CDR3 region has 15 residues. V lost 5 bases to trimming and J lost 2 bases; unmatched junction nucleotides: 6. CDR3 sequence reads: CASSPTQGANTEAFF. CDR3 in DNA: TGTGCCAGCAGCCCAACACAGGGGGCAAACACTGAAGCTTTCTTT.

V usage is TRBV6-5 and J usage is TRBJ1-6, with 8 bases matching TRBD1. This CDR3 has 15 residues. The germline V gene encodes CDR1 MNHEY and CDR2 SVGAGI. V lost 2 bases, J lost 7 bases, and 4 bases stayed unmatched. This chain's CDR3 is CASSYRDRTNSPLHF. In DNA, the CDR3 is TGTGCCAGCAGTTACAGGGACAGGACAAATTCACCCCTCCACTTT.

This sequence joins TRBV10-3 and TRBJ2-7; 9 positions agree with TRBD1. The V segment lost 6 bases and the J segment 7 bases; nucleotides outside the gene matches: 7. Germline CDR1 is ENHRY and CDR2 is SYGVKD. This CDR3 is built from 13 residues. The CDR3 DNA reads as TGTGCCATCAGGACAGGGGGACGGCAAGAGCAGTACTTC. Translated: CAIRTGGRQEQYF.

The sample holds one count of this clone. The chain has TRBV10-3 and TRBJ1-2, with 8 bases aligning to TRBD1. Per germline, CDR1 ENHRY and CDR2 SYGVKD. With 2 bases clipped from V and 5 bases from J, the junction kept 7 bases outside the gene matches. The CDR3 is 15 residues long. CDR3 DNA sequence: TGTGCCATCAGTGAGAAAACAGGGGGAGGATATGGCTACACCTTC. It encodes CAISEKTGGGYGYTF.

V and J are TRBV30 and TRBJ2-4; 10 bases are a match to TRBD2. CDR1 and CDR2 from the germline V gene are GTSNPN and SVGIG (reference sequence). This CDR3 contains 18 residues. The CDR3 DNA is TGTGCGCGCCATAGCGGGGGGTCGAATAGGCTAGCCAAAAACATTCAGTACTTC. It specifies CARHSGGSNRLAKNIQYF.